This TCR beta chain is from a study of CD8 T cells in ankylosing spondylitis. V lost 4 bases and J lost 4; bases outside the gene matches: 8. CDR3 length: 15 amino acids. The germline CDR1 and CDR2 sequences are SGDLS and YYNGEE. Using quantitative 5'-RACE with molecular barcodes, the authors made TCR beta libraries. TCRdb independently ran MiXCR on the 5' RACE reads; one entry per CDR3 protein. The profile shows 10,000 to 15,000 distinct CDR3 sequences, approximately 3% of them singletons. This clonotype has ten or more counts. The sequence came from a male donor with ankylosing spondylitis or in good health (not recorded which). The V gene is TRBV9, the J gene TRBJ2-3; 8 positions match TRBD2. The specimen sequenced was blood, either unsorted or a sorted T cell fraction (not recorded which). CDR3 nucleotides: TGTGCCAGCAGCCCGAGTAGCGGGGCCCCAGATACGCAGTATTTT. Translation: CASSPSSGAPDTQYF.